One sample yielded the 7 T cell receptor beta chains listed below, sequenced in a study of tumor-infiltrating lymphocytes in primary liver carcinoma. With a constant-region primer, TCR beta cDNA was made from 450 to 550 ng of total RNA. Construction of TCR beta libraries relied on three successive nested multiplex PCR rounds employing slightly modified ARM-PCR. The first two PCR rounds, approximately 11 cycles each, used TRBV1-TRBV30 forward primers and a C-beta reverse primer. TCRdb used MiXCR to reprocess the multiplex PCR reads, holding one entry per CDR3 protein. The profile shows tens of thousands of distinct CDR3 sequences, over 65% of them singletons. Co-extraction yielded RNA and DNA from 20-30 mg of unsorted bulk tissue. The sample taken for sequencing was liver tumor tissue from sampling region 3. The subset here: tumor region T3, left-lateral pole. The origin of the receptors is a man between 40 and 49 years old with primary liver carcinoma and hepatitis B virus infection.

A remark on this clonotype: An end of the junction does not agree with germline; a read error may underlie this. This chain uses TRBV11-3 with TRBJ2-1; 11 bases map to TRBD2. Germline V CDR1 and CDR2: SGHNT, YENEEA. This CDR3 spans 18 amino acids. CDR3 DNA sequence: TGTGCCAGCAGCTTACACCCCCCCGGGACTAGCGGACTCAATGAGCAATTCTTC. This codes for CASSLHPPGTSGLNEQFF. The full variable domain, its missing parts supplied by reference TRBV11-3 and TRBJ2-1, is EAGVVQSPRYKIIEKKQPVAFWCNPISGHNTLYWYLQNLGQGPELLIRYENEEAVDDSQLPKDRFSAERLKGVDSTLKIQPAELGDSAVYLCASSLHPPGTSGLNEQFFGPGTRLTVL.

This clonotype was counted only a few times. CDR3 coding DNA: TGTGCCAGCCGCTTGGATCTTGGTGGATGGGAGCAGTACGTC. It encodes CASRLDLGGWEQYV. The chain is built from TRBV11-2 and TRBJ2-7; D uncertain. The CDR3 consists of 14 residues. From germline, CDR1 is SGHAT and CDR2 FQNNGV.

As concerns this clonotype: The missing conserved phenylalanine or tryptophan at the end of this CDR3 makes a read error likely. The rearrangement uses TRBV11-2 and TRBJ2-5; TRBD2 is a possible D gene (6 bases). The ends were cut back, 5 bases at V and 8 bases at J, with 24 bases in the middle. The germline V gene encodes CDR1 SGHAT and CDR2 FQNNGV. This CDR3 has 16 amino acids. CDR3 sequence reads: CASSQTPGGGKDTQYS. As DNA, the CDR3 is TGTGCCAGCAGCCAAACTCCTGGTGGGGGGAAGGATACCCAGTACTCC.

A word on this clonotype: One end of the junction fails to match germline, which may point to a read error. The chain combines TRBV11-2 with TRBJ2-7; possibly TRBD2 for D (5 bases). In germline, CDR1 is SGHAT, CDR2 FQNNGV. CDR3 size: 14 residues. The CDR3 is CASGLDLSGWEQYF. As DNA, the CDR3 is TGTGCCAGCGGCTTAGATCTTAGTGGATGGGAGCAGTATTTC. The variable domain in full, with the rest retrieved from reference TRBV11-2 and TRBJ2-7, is EAGVAQSPRYKIIEKRQSVAFWCNPISGHATLYWYQQILGQGPKLLIQFQNNGVVDDSQLPKDRFSAERLKGVDSTLKIQPAKLEDSAVYLCASGLDLSGWEQYFGPGTRLTVT.

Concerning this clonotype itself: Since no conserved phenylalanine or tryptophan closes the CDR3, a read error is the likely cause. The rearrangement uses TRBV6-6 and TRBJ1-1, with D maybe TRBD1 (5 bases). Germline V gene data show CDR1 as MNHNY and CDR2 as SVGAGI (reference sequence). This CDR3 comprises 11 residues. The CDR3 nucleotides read TGTGCCAACAGTGGGGGGGCTGAAGCTTTCATT. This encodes CANSGGAEAFI.

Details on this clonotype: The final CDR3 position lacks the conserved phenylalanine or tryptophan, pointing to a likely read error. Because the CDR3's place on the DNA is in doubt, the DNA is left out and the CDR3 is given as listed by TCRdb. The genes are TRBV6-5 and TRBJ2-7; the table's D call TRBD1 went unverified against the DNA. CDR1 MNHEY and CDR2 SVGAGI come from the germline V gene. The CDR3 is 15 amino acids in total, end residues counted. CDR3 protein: CASRGPKQGAYEQYL.

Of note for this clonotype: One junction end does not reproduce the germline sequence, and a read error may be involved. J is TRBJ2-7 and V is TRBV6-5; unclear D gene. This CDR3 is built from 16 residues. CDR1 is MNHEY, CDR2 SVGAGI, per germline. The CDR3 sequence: CASRPGRAASFYEQHF. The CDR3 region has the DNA TGTGCCAGTAGGCCCGGACGGGCGGCATCCTTTTACGAGCAGCACTTC.